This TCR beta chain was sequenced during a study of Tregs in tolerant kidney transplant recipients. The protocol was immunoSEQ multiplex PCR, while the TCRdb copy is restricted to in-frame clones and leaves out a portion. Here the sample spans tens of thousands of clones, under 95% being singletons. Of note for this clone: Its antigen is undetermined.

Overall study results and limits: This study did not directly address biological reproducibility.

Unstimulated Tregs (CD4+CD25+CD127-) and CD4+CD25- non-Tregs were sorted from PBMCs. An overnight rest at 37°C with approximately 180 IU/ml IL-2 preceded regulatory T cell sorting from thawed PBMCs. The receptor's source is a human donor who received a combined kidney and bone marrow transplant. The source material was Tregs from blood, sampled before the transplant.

The CDR3 region has the DNA TGTGCCAGCAGTAAGACAGGGGGCAATAACTATGGCTACACCTTC. It translates to CASSKTGGNNYGYTF. The V call is TRBV6-1, the J call TRBJ1-2; TRBD1 matches 10 bases. Germline lookup yields CDR1 MNHNS and CDR2 SASEGT. This CDR3 region has 15 residues. V trimming: 5 bases; J trimming: 1 base; junction bases outside the gene matches: 4.